This T cell receptor (beta chain) comes out of a study of cytomegalovirus exposure and HLA in healthy donors. Study results and limitations: It was assumed in the presence/absence analyses that sequencing depth was roughly uniform across donors.

Comments on this clone: Antigen: not known. An end of the junction does not agree with germline; a read error may underlie this.

The PCR was carried out with 60 Vbeta primers and 13 Jbeta primers. The repertoire was sequenced with immunoSEQ multiplex PCR; TCRdb's copy has only in-frame clones and lacks some. The data hold 310,000 or so clones, with around nine tenths observed a single time. This CDR3 is built from 14 residues. The germline V gene encodes CDR1 SEHNR and CDR2 FQNEAQ (reference sequence). Sequencing was done on a sample of PBMCs. J is TRBJ1-1 and V is TRBV7-9; possible D gene TRBD1, 5 bases. This receptor was identified in a woman between 18 and 29 years old in good health and CMV-seronegative. CDR3 in DNA: TGTTCCAGCAGCTTAACGACAGCCGACACTGAAGCTTTCTTT. Encoded protein: CSSSLTTADTEAFF. The complete variable domain, with remaining parts taken from reference TRBV7-9 and TRBJ1-1, reads DTGVSQNPRHKITKRGQNVTFRCDPISEHNRLYWYRQTLGQGPEFLTYFQNEAQLEKSRLLSDRFSAERPKGSFSTLEIQRTEQGDSAMYLCSSSLTTADTEAFFGQGTRLTVV.